The present T cell receptor beta chain was sequenced within a study of OX40 agonist ivuxolimab in advanced cancers. Study-wide context: Males comprised around 80% of the group, whose mean age was about 61 years (range about 23 to 80). General observations from the study: Some of the nonresponding patients also showed low levels of normalized T-cell clonal expansion.

Turning to this clone: Its target is not known.

Repertoires were generated with immunoSEQ multiplex PCR, while TCRdb's copy carries only in-frame clones and drops some. The sample has 35,000 to 40,000 clones; around 83% are singletons. The CDR3 is made up of 13 amino acids. The germline CDR1 and CDR2 sequences are SGHVS and FQNEAQ. The V end lost 2 bases, the J end lost 3 bases, and 8 bases lay between the germline ends. This receptor was obtained from an adult with an advanced solid tumor such as melanoma, head and neck, liver or kidney cancer. The chain links TRBV7-8 to TRBJ2-7; unclear D gene. The material was CD4+ or CD8+ T cells sorted from blood, obtained in a trial of the OX40 agonist ivuxolimab. CDR3 DNA sequence: TGTGCCAGCAGCTTAACCTCTGACTACGAGCAGTACTTC. Its translation is CASSLTSDYEQYF.